Listed below are T cell receptor beta chains from one sample, sequenced in a study of blood T cell repertoires in COVID-19. The method was immunoSEQ multiplex PCR; TCRdb's version includes in-frame clones alone and lacks a portion of them. The data show 120,000 to 150,000 clones, 70% to 90% seen once. The sequencing input was peripheral blood. The source of these receptors is a woman aged 40 to 50 with active or convalescent COVID-19. Both conserved end residues are part of each CDR3. A D gene is named only where the DNA matches it firmly. Rows give clone size only sometimes, using once, few, many, or a class for an expanded clone.

>TRBJ1-2|NA|TRBV6-1|NA
CASSEIRNPRSYGYTF
TGTGCCAGCAGTGAAATCCGAAACCCTAGAAGCTATGGCTACACCTTC
>TRBJ2-3|NA|TRBV3-1/TRBV3-2|TRBD1
CASSQRGPGADTQYF
TGTGCCAGCAGCCAAAGGGGGCCAGGCGCAGATACGCAGTATTTT
>TRBJ1-4|NA|TRBV28|NA
CAARRQPGGKLFF
TGTGCCGCAAGACGTCAACCGGGAGGGAAACTGTTTTTT
>TRBJ2-7|NA|TRBV10-3|TRBD1
CAISDPLGTAAYEQYF
TGTGCCATCAGTGACCCCCTAGGGACAGCCGCCTACGAGCAGTACTTC
>TRBJ1-5|NA|TRBV2|NA
CASSGRRNQPQHF
TGTGCCAGCAGTGGCAGGCGCAATCAGCCCCAGCATTTT
>TRBJ2-3|NA|TRBV18|TRBD2
CASSPGLAGATTDTQYF
TGTGCCAGCTCACCGGGACTAGCGGGAGCGACTACAGATACGCAGTATTTT
>TRBJ1-4|NA|TRBV18|TRBD1
CASTGGPYNEKLFF
TGTGCCAGCACAGGGGGCCCCTATAATGAAAAACTGTTTTTT
>TRBJ2-7|medium-sized|TRBV19|TRBD1
CASSIGTGQSYEQYF
TGTGCCAGTAGTATCGGAACGGGACAGAGTTACGAGCAGTACTTC
>TRBJ2-3|NA|TRBV4-3|NA
CASSQIITDTQYF
TGCGCCAGCAGCCAAATTATTACAGATACGCAGTATTTT
>TRBJ2-3|NA|TRBV5-5|NA
CASSFGQGGSRTDTQYF
TGTGCCAGCAGCTTCGGACAGGGCGGGAGCCGGACAGATACGCAGTATTTT
>TRBJ1-2|NA|TRBV7-2|NA
CASSLVGADYGYTF
TGTGCCAGCAGCTTAGTTGGGGCAGACTATGGCTACACCTTC
>TRBJ2-1|NA|TRBV5-6|TRBD1
CASSPRTGGSYNEQFF
TGTGCCAGCAGCCCCAGGACAGGGGGATCCTACAATGAGCAGTTCTTC
>TRBJ1-1|NA|TRBV6-5|NA
CASSYYVGADTEAFF
TGTGCCAGCAGTTACTATGTGGGAGCGGACACTGAAGCTTTCTTT
>TRBJ2-7|once|TRBV27|NA
CASSFVASDSYEQYF
TGTGCCAGCAGTTTTGTGGCTAGCGACTCCTACGAGCAGTACTTC
>TRBJ1-5|NA|TRBV10-3|NA
CAISEQVQLQPQHF
TGTGCCATCAGTGAACAGGTCCAGCTTCAGCCCCAGCATTTT
>TRBJ2-7|NA|TRBV10-3|NA
CAVQGPPDYEQYF
TGTGCCGTACAGGGACCCCCGGACTACGAGCAGTACTTC
>TRBJ2-7|NA|TRBV10-1|NA
CASSESSGYEQYF
TGCGCCAGCAGTGAGTCCTCAGGATACGAGCAGTACTTC
>TRBJ2-7|once|TRBV11-2|TRBD1
CASSLGAGGEQYF
TGTGCCAGCAGCTTAGGGGCAGGGGGCGAGCAGTACTTC
>TRBJ1-1|NA|TRBV5-5|TRBD1
CASSRRTGLNTEAFF
TGTGCCAGCAGCCGACGGACAGGGCTGAACACTGAAGCTTTCTTT
>TRBJ2-4|NA|TRBV7-2|TRBD2
CASSSRASGMNIQYF
TGTGCCAGCAGCTCCCGGGCTAGCGGGATGAACATTCAGTACTTC
>TRBJ2-7|NA|TRBV9|TRBD1
CASSEGTANYEQYF
TGTGCCAGCAGCGAGGGGACAGCGAACTACGAGCAGTACTTC
>TRBJ2-5|NA|TRBV6-5|NA
CASSYSTNNPQETQYF
TGTGCCAGCAGTTACTCGACTAACAATCCGCAGGAGACCCAGTACTTC
>TRBJ2-7|NA|TRBV5-8|NA
CASSLGDPGEYYEQYF
TGTGCCAGCAGCCTGGGCGATCCGGGAGAATACTACGAGCAGTACTTC
>TRBJ2-2|NA|TRBV12-3/TRBV12-4|TRBD1
CASSPTGAGELFF
TGTGCCAGCAGCCCTACAGGGGCCGGGGAGCTGTTTTTT
>TRBJ2-5|NA|TRBV28|TRBD2
CASSSIIPGLAGGLEETQYF
TGTGCCAGCAGTTCCATCATCCCGGGACTAGCGGGGGGGTTGGAAGAGACCCAGTACTTC
>TRBJ1-4|NA|TRBV5-5|NA
CASSLEGALGNEKLFF
TGTGCCAGCAGCTTGGAAGGGGCGCTGGGTAATGAAAAACTGTTTTTT
>TRBJ1-2|once|TRBV7-9|NA
CASSPAGGNYGYTF
TGTGCCAGCAGCCCCGCGGGAGGTAACTATGGCTACACCTTC
>TRBJ1-4|NA|TRBV28|NA
CASSRSGGEKLFF
TGTGCCAGCAGTCGTTCTGGGGGCGAAAAACTGTTTTTT
>TRBJ1-2|NA|TRBV29-1|NA
CSTSEASAGAYGYTF
TGCAGCACATCGGAGGCCTCCGCAGGGGCCTATGGCTACACCTTC
>TRBJ2-2|NA|TRBV6-4|TRBD2
CASSLSGRFPGELFF
TGTGCCAGCAGCCTTAGCGGGAGATTTCCCGGGGAGCTGTTTTTT